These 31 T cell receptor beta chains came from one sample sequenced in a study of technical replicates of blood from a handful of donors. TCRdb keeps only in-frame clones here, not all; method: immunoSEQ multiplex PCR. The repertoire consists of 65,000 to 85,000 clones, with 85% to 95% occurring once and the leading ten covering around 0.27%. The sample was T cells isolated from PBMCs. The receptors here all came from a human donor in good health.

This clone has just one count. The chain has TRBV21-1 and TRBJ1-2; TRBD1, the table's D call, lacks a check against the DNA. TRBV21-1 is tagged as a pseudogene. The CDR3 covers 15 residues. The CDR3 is CASSPPRGKLYGYTF. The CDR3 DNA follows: TGTGCCAGCAGCCCCCCGAGGGGGAAGCTCTATGGCTACACCTTC.

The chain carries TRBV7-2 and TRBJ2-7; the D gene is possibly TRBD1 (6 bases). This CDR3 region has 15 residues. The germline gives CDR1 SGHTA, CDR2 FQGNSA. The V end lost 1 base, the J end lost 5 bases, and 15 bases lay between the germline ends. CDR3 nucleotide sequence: TGTGCCAGCAGCTTAGTATCAGGGGATCGCGACGAGCAGTACTTC. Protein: CASSLVSGDRDEQYF.

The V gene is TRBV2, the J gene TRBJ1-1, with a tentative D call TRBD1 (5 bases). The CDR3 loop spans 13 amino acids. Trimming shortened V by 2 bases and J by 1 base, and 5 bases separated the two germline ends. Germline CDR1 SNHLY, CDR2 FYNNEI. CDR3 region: CASSEQGNTEAFF. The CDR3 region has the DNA TGTGCCAGCAGTGAACAGGGGAACACTGAAGCTTTCTTT. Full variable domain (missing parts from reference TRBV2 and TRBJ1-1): EPEVTQTPSHQVTQMGQEVILRCVPISNHLYFYWYRQILGQKVEFLVSFYNNEISEKSEIFDDQFSVERPDGSNFTLKIRSTKLEDSAMYFCASSEQGNTEAFFGQGTRLTVV.

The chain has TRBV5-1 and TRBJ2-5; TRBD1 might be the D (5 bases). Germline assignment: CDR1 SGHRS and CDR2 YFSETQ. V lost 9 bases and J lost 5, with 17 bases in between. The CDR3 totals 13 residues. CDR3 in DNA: TGCGCCACCAACTCAGGGAATGAGGAGACCCAGTACTTC. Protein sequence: CATNSGNEETQYF.

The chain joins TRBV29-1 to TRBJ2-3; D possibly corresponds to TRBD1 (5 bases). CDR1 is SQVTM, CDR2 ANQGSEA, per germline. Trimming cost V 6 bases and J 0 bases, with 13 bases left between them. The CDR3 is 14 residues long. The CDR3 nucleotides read TGCAGCGTCGACGGACAACTTAGCACAGATACGCAGTATTTT. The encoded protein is CSVDGQLSTDTQYF.

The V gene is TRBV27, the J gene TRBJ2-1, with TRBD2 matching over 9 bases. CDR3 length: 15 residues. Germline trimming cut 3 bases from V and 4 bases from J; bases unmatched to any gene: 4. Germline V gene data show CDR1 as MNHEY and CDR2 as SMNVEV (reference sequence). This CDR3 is CASSFGRGGYNEQFF. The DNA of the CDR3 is TGTGCCAGCAGTTTCGGGCGGGGGGGGTACAATGAGCAGTTCTTC.

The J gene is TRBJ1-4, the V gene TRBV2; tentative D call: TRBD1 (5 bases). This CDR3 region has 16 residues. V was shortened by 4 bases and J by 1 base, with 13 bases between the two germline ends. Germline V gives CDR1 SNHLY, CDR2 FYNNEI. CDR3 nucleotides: TGTGCCAGCAGTGGCACGACAGTCCTAACTAATGAAAAACTGTTTTTT. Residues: CASSGTTVLTNEKLFF.

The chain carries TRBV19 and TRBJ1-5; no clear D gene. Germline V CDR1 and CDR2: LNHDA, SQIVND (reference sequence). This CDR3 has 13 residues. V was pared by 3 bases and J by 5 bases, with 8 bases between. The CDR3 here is CASSMGRDQPQHF. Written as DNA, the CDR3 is TGTGCCAGTAGTATGGGTCGGGATCAGCCCCAGCATTTT.

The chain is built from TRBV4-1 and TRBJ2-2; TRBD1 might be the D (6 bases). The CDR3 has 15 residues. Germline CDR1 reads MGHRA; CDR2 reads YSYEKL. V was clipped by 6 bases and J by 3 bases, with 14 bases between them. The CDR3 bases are TGCGCCAGCAGATCATACAGGGTCGACACCGGGGAGCTGTTTTTT. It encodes CASRSYRVDTGELFF.

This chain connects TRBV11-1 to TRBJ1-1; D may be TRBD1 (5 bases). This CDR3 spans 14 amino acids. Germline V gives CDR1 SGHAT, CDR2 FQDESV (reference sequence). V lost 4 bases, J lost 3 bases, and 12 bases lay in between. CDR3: CASSWSRGDTEAFF. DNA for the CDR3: TGTGCCAGCAGCTGGAGCCGGGGGGACACTGAAGCTTTCTTT.

CDR3 sequence (DNA): TGTGCCAGCTGGGGACTAGGATCACGAGGGCAGTACTTC. Protein sequence: CASWGLGSRGQYF. The chain uses TRBV6-1 and TRBJ2-7, with 8 bases aligning to TRBD2. The germline V gene has CDR1 MNHNS and CDR2 SASEGT. This CDR3 has 13 residues. V lost 8 bases and J lost 9; bases outside the gene matches: 12.

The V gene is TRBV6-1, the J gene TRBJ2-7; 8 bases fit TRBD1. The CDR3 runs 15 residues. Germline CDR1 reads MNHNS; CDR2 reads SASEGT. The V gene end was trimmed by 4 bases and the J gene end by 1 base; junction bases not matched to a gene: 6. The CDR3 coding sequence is TGTGCCAGCAGTGGGACAGGGCCACAATCCTACGAGCAGTACTTC. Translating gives CASSGTGPQSYEQYF.

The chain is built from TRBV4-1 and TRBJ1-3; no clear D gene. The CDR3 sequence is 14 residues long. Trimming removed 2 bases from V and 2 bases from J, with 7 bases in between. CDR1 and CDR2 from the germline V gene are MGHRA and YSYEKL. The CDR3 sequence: CASSQSDTGNTIYF. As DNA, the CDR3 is TGCGCCAGCAGCCAATCAGACACTGGAAACACCATATATTTT.

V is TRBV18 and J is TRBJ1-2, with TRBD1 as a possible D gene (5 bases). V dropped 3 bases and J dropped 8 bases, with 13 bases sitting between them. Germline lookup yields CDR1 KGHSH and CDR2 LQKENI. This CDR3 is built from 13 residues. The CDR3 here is CASSPRDWGGYTF. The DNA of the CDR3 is TGTGCCAGCTCACCCCGGGACTGGGGGGGCTACACCTTC.

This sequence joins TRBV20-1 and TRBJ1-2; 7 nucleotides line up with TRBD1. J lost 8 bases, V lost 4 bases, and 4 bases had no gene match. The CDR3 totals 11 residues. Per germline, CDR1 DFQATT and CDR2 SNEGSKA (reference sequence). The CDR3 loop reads CSATYRGGYTF. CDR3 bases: TGCAGTGCTACCTACAGGGGAGGCTACACCTTC.

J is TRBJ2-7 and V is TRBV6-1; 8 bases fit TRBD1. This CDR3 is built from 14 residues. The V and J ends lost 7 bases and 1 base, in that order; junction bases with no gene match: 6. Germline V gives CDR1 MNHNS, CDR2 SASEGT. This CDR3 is CASTDRGRSYEQYF. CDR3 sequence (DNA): TGTGCCAGCACAGACAGGGGTAGGTCCTACGAGCAGTACTTC.

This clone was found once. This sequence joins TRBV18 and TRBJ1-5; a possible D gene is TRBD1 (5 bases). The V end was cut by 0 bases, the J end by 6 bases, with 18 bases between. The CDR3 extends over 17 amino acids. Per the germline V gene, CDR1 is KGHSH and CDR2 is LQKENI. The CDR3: CASSPPLGRDKSQPQHF. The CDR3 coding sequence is TGTGCCAGCTCACCACCGTTGGGCAGGGATAAGAGTCAGCCCCAGCATTTT.

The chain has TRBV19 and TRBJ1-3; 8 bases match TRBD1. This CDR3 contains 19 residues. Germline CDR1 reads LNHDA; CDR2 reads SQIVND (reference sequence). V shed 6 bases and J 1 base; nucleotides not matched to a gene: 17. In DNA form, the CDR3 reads TGTGCCAGTAGCGAGAAACTATCCGGGACAGGCTATTCTGGAAACACCATATATTTT. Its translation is CASSEKLSGTGYSGNTIYF.

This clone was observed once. CDR3 sequence reads: CASSLPGGSYNEQFF. In nucleotides, the CDR3 is TGTGCCAGCAGTCTCCCAGGAGGCTCCTACAATGAGCAGTTCTTC. The V and J genes are TRBV28 and TRBJ2-1; D is perhaps TRBD2 (5 bases). CDR1 MDHEN and CDR2 SYDVKM come from the germline V gene. CDR3 length: 15 amino acids. V was pared by 5 bases and J by 0 bases, with 11 bases between.

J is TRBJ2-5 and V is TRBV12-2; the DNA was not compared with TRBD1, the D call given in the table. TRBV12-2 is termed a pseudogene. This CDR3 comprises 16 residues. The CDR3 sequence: CASRLGDRGRGETQYF. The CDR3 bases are TGTGCAAGTCGCTTAGGGGACAGGGGGCGCGGGGAGACCCAGTACTTC.

DNA for the CDR3: TGTGCCAGCAGCCCGCATGGGGGGTACTCCAAAAACATTCAGTACTTC. This codes for CASSPHGGYSKNIQYF. The rearrangement uses TRBV14 and TRBJ2-4, with a possible D match to TRBD2 (6 bases). Germline CDR1 is SGHDN and CDR2 is FVKESK. This CDR3 contains 16 residues. V was pared by 4 bases and J by 2 bases, with 15 bases between. The full variable domain, in which reference TRBV14 and TRBJ2-4 provide the parts outside the CDR3, is EAGVTQFPSHSVIEKGQTVTLRCDPISGHDNLYWYRRVMGKEIKFLLHFVKESKQDESGMPNNRFLAERTGGTYSTLKVQPAELEDSGVYFCASSPHGGYSKNIQYFGAGTRLSVL.

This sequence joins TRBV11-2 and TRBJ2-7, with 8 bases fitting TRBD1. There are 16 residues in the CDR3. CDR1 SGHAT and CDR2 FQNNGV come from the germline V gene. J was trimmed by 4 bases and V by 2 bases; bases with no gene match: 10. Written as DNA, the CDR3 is TGTGCCAGCAGCTTACTCGATCTGGACAGGGCTTACGAGCAGTACTTC. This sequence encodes CASSLLDLDRAYEQYF.

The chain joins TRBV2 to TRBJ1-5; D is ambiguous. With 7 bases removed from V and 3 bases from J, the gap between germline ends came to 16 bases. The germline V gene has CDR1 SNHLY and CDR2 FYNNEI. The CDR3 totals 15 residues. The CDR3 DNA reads TGTGCCAGCACCTTGACGGGAGTAGTCAATCAGCCCCAGCATTTT. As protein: CASTLTGVVNQPQHF.

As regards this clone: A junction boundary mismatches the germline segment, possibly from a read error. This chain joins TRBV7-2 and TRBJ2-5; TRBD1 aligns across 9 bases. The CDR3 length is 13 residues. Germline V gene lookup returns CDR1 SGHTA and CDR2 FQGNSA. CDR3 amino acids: CASSFWRDRAADF. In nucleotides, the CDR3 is TGTGCCAGCAGCTTTTGGCGGGACAGGGCCGCTGACTTC.

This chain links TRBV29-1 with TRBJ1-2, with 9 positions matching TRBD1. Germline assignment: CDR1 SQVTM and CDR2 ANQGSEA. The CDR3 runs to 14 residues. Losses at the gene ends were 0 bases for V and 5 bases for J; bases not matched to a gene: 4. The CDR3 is CSVEDRGQGYGYTF. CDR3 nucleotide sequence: TGCAGCGTTGAAGATCGTGGACAGGGGTATGGCTACACCTTC.

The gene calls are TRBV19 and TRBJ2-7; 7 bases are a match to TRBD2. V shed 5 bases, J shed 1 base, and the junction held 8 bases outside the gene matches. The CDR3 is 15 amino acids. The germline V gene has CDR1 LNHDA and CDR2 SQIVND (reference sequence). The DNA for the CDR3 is TGTGCCAGTAGTGCAGGACTAGGGATTTCCTACGAGCAGTACTTC. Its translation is CASSAGLGISYEQYF. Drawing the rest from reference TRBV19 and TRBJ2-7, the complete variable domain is DGGITQSPKYLFRKEGQNVTLSCEQNLNHDAMYWYRQDPGQGLRLIYYSQIVNDFQKGDIAEGYSVSREKKESFPLTVTSAQKNPTAFYLCASSAGLGISYEQYFGPGTRLTVT.

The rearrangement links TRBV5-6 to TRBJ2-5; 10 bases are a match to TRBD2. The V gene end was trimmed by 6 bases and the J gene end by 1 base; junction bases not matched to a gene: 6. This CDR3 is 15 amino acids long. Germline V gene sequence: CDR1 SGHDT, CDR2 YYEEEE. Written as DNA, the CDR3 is TGTGCCAGCAACAGACTAGCGGGCCCCCAAGAGACCCAGTACTTC. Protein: CASNRLAGPQETQYF.

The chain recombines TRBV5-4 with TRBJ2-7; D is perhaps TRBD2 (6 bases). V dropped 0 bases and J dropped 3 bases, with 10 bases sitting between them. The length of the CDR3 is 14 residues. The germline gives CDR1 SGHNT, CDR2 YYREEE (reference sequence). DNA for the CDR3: TGTGCCAGCAGCTTGGAACGGGGACTCTACGAGCAGTACTTC. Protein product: CASSLERGLYEQYF.

The CDR3 DNA sequence: TGTGCCAGCTTCCATCCTAGCGGGGGAACCGGGGAGCTGTTTTTT. This gives the protein CASFHPSGGTGELFF. This sequence joins TRBV2 and TRBJ2-2; 10 positions agree with TRBD2. CDR1 and CDR2 (germline): SNHLY, FYNNEI. Trimming took 8 bases from V and 5 from J; bases not matched to a gene: 8. The CDR3 loop spans 15 amino acids.

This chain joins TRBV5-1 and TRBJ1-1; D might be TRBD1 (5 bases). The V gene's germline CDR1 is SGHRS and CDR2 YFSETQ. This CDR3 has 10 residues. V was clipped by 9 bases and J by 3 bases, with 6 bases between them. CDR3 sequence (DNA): TGCGCCAAAGGGGACACTGAAGCTTTCTTT. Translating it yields CAKGDTEAFF.

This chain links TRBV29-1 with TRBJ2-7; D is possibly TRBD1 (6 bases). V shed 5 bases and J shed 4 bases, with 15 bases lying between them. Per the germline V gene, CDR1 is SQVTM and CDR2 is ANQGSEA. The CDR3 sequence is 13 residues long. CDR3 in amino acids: CSVRQASSYEQYF. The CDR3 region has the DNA TGCAGCGTTAGACAGGCGTCCTCATACGAGCAGTACTTC.